This T cell receptor (beta chain) was found in a study of shared clonotypes between healthy human individuals. Repertoires were generated with immunoSEQ multiplex PCR, while TCRdb's copy carries only in-frame clones and drops some. The sample includes roughly 2.1 million clones, more than 85% of them seen just once. Terminally differentiated effector memory CD45RA+ cells were excluded from the naive CD8 cells, which were CD45RO-negative and positively selected for CCR7. Sequenced input: naive CD8+ T cells from PBMCs. The receptor was isolated from a man aged 18 to 30 in good health. Some clones in this sample may be carry-over from other donors' samples.

The CDR3 coding sequence is TGCGCCAGCAGTGAGTCGCCAGGGGATACGCAGTATTTT. Amino acid sequence: CASSESPGDTQYF. The chain is built from TRBV10-1 and TRBJ2-3; D may be TRBD1 (5 bases). Trimming removed 0 bases at V and 6 bases at J, with 7 bases between. The length of the CDR3 is 13 residues. Per the germline V gene, CDR1 is WNHNN and CDR2 is SYGVQD (reference sequence).